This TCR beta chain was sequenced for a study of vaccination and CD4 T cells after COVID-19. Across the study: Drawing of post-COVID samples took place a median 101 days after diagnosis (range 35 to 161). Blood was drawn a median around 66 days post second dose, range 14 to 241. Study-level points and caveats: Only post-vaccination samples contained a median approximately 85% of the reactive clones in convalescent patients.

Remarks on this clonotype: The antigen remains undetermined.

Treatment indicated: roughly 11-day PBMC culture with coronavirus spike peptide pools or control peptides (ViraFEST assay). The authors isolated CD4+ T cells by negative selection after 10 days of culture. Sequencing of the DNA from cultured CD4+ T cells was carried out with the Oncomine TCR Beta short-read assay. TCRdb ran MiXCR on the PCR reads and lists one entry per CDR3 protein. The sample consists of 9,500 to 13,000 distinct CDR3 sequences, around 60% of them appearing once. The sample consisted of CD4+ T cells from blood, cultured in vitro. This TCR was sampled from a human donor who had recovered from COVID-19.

CDR3 region: CSVGDSAGLPQHF. The CDR3, as DNA: TGCAGCGTGGGCGACAGTGCAGGTCTGCCCCAGCATTTT. This rearrangement joins TRBV29-1 to TRBJ1-5; a possible D gene is TRBD1 (5 bases). This CDR3 contains 13 residues. V was clipped by 6 bases and J by 9 bases, with 18 bases between them. CDR1 is SQVTM, CDR2 ANQGSEA, per germline. Based on the CDR3 plus reference TRBV29-1 and TRBJ1-5, the full variable domain is SAVISQKPSRDICQRGTSLTIQCQVDSQVTMMFWYRQQPGQSLTLIATANQGSEATYESGFVIDKFPISRPNLTFSTLTVSNMSPEDSSIYLCSVGDSAGLPQHFGDGTRLSIL.